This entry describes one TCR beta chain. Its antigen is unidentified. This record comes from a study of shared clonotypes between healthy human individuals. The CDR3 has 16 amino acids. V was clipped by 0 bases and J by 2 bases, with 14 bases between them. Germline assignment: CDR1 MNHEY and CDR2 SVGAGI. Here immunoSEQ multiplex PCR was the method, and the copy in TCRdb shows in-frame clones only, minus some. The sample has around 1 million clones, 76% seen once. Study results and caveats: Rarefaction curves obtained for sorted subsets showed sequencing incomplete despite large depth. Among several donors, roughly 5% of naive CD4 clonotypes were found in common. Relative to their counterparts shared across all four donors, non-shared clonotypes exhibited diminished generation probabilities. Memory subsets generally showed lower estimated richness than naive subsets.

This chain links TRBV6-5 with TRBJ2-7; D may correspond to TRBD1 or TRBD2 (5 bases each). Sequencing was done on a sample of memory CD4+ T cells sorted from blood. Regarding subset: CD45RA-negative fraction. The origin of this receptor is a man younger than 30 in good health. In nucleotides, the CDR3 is TGTGCCAGCAGTTACTCAAGCTCCGGGGCTACCTACGAGCAGTACTTC. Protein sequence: CASSYSSSGATYEQYF.